This TCR beta chain stems from a study of early T cells in non-severe SARS-CoV-2 infection. Looking at the study overall: Sequencing targeted bulk RNA from unsorted whole blood, leaving chains unpaired.

MiXCR, run by TCRdb on the 5' RACE reads, gives a single entry per CDR3 protein. This sample has about 83,000 distinct CDR3 sequences, with around an eighth found just once. The V gene end was trimmed by 6 bases and the J gene end by 5 bases; junction bases not matched to a gene: 8. There are 15 residues in the CDR3. Germline V lookup: CDR1 SGHTA, CDR2 FQGNSA. The receptor was derived from an adult who was a healthcare worker with PCR-confirmed SARS-CoV-2 infection or an uninfected control (not recorded which). V usage is TRBV7-2 and J usage is TRBJ2-3, with 10 bases identical to TRBD2. The sample taken for sequencing was whole blood. CDR3 DNA sequence: TGTGCCAGCAGTTCTAGCGGGAGCTGGGGAGATACGCAGTATTTT. Translated: CASSSSGSWGDTQYF.